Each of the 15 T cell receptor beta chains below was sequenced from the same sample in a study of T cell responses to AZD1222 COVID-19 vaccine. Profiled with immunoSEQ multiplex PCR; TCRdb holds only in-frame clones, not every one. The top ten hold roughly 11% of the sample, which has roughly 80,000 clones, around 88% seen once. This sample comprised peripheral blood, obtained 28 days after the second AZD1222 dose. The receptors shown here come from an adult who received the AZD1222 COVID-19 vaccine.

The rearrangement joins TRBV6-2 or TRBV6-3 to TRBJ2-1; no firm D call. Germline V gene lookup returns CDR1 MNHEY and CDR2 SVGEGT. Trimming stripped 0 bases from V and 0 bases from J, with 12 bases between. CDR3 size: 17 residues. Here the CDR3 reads CASSYSGSFSSYNEQFF. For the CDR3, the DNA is TGTGCCAGCAGTTACTCTGGGTCCTTCAGCTCCTACAATGAGCAGTTCTTC.

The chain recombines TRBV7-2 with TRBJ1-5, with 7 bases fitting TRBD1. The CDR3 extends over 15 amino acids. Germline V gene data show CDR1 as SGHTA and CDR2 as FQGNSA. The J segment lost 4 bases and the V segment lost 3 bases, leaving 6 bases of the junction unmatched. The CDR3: CASSFRQGENQPQHF. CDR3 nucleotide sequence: TGTGCCAGCAGCTTCAGACAGGGCGAGAATCAGCCCCAGCATTTT.

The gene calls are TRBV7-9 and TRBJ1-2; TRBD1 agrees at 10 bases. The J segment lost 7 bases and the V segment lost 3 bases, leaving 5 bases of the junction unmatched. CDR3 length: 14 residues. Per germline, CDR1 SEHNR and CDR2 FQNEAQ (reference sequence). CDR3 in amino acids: CASSFLTGGGGYTF. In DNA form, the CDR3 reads TGTGCCAGCAGCTTCCTGACAGGGGGCGGTGGCTACACCTTC.

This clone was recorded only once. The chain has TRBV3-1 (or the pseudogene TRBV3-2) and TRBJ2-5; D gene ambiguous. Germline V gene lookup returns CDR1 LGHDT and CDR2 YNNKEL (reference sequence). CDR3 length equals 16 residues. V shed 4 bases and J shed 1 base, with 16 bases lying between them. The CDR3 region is CASSPLLGRFQETQYF. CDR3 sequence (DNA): TGTGCCAGCAGCCCCCTCCTAGGCCGGTTCCAAGAGACCCAGTACTTC.

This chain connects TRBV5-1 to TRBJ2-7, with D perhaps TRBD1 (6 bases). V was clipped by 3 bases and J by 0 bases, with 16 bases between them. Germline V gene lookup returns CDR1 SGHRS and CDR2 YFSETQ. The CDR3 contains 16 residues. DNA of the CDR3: TGCGCCAGCAGCTCACACACAGGGAAGAACTCCTACGAGCAGTACTTC. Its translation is CASSSHTGKNSYEQYF.

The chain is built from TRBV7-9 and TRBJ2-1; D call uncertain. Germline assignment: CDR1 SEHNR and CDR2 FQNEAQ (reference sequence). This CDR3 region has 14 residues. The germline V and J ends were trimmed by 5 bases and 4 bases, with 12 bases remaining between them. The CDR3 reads CASSQNLRYNEQFF. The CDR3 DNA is TGTGCCAGCAGCCAAAATCTCAGGTACAATGAGCAGTTCTTC. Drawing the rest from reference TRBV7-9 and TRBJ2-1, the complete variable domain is DTGVSQNPRHKITKRGQNVTFRCDPISEHNRLYWYRQTLGQGPEFLTYFQNEAQLEKSRLLSDRFSAERPKGSFSTLEIQRTEQGDSAMYLCASSQNLRYNEQFFGPGTRLTVL.

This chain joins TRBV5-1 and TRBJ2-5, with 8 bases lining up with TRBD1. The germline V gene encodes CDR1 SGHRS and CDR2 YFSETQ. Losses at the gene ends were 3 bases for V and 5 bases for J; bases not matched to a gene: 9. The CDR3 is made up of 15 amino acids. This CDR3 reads CASSSGQGGGETQYF. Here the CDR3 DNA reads TGCGCCAGCAGCTCTGGACAGGGAGGCGGGGAGACCCAGTACTTC.

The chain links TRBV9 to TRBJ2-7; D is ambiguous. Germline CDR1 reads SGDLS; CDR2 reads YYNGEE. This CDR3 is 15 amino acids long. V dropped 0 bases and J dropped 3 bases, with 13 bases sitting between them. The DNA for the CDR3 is TGTGCCAGCAGCGTAGCCGGGTCGATGAACTACGAGCAGTACTTC. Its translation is CASSVAGSMNYEQYF.

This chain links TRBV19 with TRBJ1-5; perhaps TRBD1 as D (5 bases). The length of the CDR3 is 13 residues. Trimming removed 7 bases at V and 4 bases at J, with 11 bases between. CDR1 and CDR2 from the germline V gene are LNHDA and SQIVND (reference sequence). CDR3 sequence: CASIPGGNQPQHF. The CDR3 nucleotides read TGTGCCAGTATCCCTGGGGGGAATCAGCCCCAGCATTTT.

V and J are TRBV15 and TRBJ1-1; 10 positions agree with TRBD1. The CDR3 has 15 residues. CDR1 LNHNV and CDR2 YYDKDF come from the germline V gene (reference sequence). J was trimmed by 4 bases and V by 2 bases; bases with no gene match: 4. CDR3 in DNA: TGTGCCACCAGCAGACCGGGACAGGGGACCACTGAAGCTTTCTTT. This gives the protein CATSRPGQGTTEAFF.

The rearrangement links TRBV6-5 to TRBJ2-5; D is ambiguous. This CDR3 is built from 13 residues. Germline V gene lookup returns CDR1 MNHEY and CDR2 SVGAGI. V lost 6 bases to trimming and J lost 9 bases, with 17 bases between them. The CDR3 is CASRVDRGRAQYF. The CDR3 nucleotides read TGTGCCAGCAGGGTTGACCGTGGCCGGGCCCAGTACTTC.

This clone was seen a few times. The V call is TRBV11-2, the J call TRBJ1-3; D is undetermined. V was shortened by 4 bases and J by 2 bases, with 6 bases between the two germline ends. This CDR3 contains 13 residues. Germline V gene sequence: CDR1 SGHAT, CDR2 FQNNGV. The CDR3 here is CASSSDTGNTIYF. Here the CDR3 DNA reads TGTGCCAGCAGCTCCGACACTGGAAACACCATATATTTT.

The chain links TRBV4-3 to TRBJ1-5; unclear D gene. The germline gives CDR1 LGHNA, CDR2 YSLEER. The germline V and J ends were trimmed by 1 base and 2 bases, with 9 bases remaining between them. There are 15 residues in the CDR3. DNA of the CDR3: TGCGCCAGCAGCCAAGCATCAGGAGGCAATCAGCCCCAGCATTTT. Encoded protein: CASSQASGGNQPQHF.

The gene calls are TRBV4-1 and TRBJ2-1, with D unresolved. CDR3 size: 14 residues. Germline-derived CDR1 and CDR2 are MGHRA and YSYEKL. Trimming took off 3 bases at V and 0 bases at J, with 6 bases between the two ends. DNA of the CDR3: TGCGCCAGCAGCCATATCGGCTCCTACAATGAGCAGTTCTTC. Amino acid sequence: CASSHIGSYNEQFF.

CDR3 sequence (DNA): TGTGCCACTCGCCCCGGGACAGCCTCTGGAAACACCATATATTTT. This codes for CATRPGTASGNTIYF. V is TRBV7-6 and J is TRBJ1-3, with 7 bases fitting TRBD1. Germline V gives CDR1 SGHVS, CDR2 FNYEAQ. This CDR3 is 15 amino acids long. With V trimmed by 10 bases and J by 0 bases, 9 bases remained unmatched.